A single sample is the source of the 7 T cell receptor beta chains below, sequenced in a study of blood T cell repertoires in COVID-19. The method was immunoSEQ multiplex PCR; TCRdb's version includes in-frame clones alone and lacks a portion of them. The sample shows approximately 81,000 clones, around 82% of them seen only once. Sequences were obtained from peripheral blood. The receptors here all came from a human donor in a cohort sampled during active COVID-19.

This clone was counted a single time. The rearrangement links TRBV6-2 or TRBV6-3 to TRBJ2-5; 8 bases agree with TRBD2. This CDR3 comprises 15 residues. Germline CDR1 and CDR2: MNHEY and SVGEGT. The junction had 10 bases not matched to a gene; V was cut back by 6 bases and J by 4 bases. The CDR3 spells CASSPGGKGLETQYF. Written as DNA, the CDR3 is TGTGCCAGCAGCCCGGGGGGGAAGGGGCTAGAGACCCAGTACTTC.

This rearrangement joins TRBV29-1 to TRBJ2-7; possible D gene TRBD1, 5 bases. From germline, CDR1 is SQVTM and CDR2 ANQGSEA. This CDR3 comprises 15 residues. V dropped 1 base and J dropped 0 bases, with 13 bases sitting between them. The CDR3 DNA reads TGCAGCGTTGAAGGTCTACAGGATAACTCCTACGAGCAGTACTTC. Translating gives CSVEGLQDNSYEQYF.

J is TRBJ1-1 and V is TRBV15; 7 bases are a match to TRBD1. In germline, CDR1 is LNHNV, CDR2 YYDKDF (reference sequence). V was pared by 9 bases and J by 3 bases, with 7 bases of the junction left unmatched. The CDR3 is 13 amino acids. The CDR3 loop reads CATTQGRYTEAFF. In DNA, the CDR3 is TGTGCCACGACACAGGGGAGATACACTGAAGCTTTCTTT.

The V gene is TRBV30, the J gene TRBJ1-1, with D unresolved. CDR3 size: 13 residues. CDR1 and CDR2 from the germline V gene are GTSNPN and SVGIG (reference sequence). Trimming removed 4 bases from V and 1 base from J, with 10 bases in between. The chain's CDR3 is CAWNTLKNTEAFF. CDR3 nucleotides: TGTGCCTGGAACACCTTAAAGAACACTGAAGCTTTCTTT.

V and J are TRBV12-5 and TRBJ2-7; 7 bases are a match to TRBD2. This CDR3 is built from 17 residues. V trimming: 5 bases; J trimming: 0 bases; junction bases outside the gene matches: 13. Per germline, CDR1 LGHNT and CDR2 FRNRAP. In DNA form, the CDR3 reads TGTGCTAGTGGTATCTTCCACACGGGGGGAAGCTCCTACGAGCAGTACTTC. Its translation: CASGIFHTGGSSYEQYF.

This clone was counted a single time. The chain carries TRBV3-1 (or the pseudogene TRBV3-2) and TRBJ1-1, with D possibly matching TRBD1 (6 bases). The germline CDR1 and CDR2 sequences are LGHDT and YNNKEL (reference sequence). The CDR3 is 14 residues long. Trimming removed 3 bases at V and 6 bases at J, with 14 bases between. The CDR3 DNA follows: TGTGCCAGCAGCCAGGGGGCAGGGCAAGCTGAAGCTTTCTTT. Translated, it gives CASSQGAGQAEAFF.

This sequence joins TRBV18 and TRBJ2-7; weak D call: TRBD2 (6 bases). Germline V lookup: CDR1 KGHSH, CDR2 LQKENI. Trimming removed 4 bases from V and 5 bases from J, with 15 bases in between. The CDR3 has 14 residues. CDR3 in DNA: TGTGCCAGCTCACTAATTGGGGGGAACGACGAGCAGTACTTC. Encoded protein: CASSLIGGNDEQYF. Full variable domain (remainder filled in from reference TRBV18 and TRBJ2-7): NAGVMQNPRHLVRRRGQEARLRCSPMKGHSHVYWYRQLPEEGLKFMVYLQKENIIDESGMPKERFSAEFPKEGPSILRIQQVVRGDSAAYFCASSLIGGNDEQYFGPGTRLTVT.